This paragraph covers one T cell receptor beta chain sequence. TCRdb's table, derived via immunoSEQ multiplex PCR, lists solely in-frame clones and lacks some. The data show over 130,000 clones, approximately 86% seen once. This sample was taken from a study of blood T cell repertoires in COVID-19. Across the study: In each case, the material was cDNA or gDNA derived from T cells, B-cell-depleted T cells, or PBMCs.

In germline, CDR1 is SGHAT, CDR2 FQNNGV. V was clipped by 1 base and J by 1 base; unmatched bases: 3. CDR3 size: 16 residues. The sequence was collected from a woman aged 60 to 75 with active or convalescent COVID-19. The sample taken for sequencing was peripheral blood. V is TRBV11-2 and J is TRBJ2-5; 10 bases are a match to TRBD2. This CDR3 is CASSLVLAGSQETQYF. CDR3 in DNA: TGTGCCAGCAGCTTAGTACTAGCGGGGAGCCAAGAGACCCAGTACTTC.